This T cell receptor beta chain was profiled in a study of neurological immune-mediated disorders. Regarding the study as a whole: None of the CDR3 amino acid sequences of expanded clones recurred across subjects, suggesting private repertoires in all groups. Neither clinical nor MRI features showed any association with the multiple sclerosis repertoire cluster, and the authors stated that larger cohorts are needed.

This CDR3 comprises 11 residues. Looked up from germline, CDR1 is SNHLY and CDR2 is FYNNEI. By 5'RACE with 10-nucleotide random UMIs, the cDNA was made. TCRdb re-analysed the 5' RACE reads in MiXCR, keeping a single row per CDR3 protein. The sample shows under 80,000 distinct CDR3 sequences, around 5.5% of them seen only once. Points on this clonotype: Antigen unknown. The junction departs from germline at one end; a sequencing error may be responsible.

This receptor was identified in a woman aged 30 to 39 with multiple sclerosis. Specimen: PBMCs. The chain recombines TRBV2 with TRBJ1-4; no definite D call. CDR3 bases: TGTGCCAGCAGTGGAGTGCTCTTGGCCACTTTT. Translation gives CASSGVLLATF.